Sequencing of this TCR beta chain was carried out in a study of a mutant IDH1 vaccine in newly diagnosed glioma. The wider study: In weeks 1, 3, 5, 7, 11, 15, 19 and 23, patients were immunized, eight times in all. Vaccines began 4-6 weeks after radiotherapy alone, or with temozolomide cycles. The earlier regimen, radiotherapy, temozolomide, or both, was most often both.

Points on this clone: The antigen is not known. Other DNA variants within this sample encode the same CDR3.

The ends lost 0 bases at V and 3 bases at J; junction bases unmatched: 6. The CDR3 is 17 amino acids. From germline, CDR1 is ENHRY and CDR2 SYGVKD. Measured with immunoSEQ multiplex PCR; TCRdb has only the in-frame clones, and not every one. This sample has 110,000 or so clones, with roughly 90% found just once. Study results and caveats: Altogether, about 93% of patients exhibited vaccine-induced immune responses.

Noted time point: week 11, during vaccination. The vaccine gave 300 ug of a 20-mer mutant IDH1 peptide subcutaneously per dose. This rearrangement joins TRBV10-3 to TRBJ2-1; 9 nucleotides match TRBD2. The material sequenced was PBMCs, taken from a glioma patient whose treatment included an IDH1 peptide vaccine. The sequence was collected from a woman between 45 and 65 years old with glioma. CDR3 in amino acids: CAISESMASGDYNEQFF. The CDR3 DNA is TGTGCCATCAGTGAGTCGATGGCTAGCGGGGACTACAATGAGCAGTTCTTC.